Listed here are 12 T cell receptor beta chains from one sample, sequenced in a study of cytomegalovirus exposure and HLA in healthy donors. Primers: 60 Vbeta forward and 13 Jbeta reverse. Clones were sequenced by immunoSEQ multiplex PCR, and TCRdb holds only the in-frame ones, with some missing. In the table there are approximately 100,000 clones, around 10% of which are singletons. The sequencing sample was made of PBMCs. Receptor source: a man aged 45-65 years in good health and CMV-seropositive.

The chain uses TRBV29-1 and TRBJ2-5, with 9 bases aligning to TRBD2. This CDR3 is 14 amino acids long. CDR1 is SQVTM and CDR2 is ANQGSEA in the germline V gene. The V segment lost 7 bases and the J segment 2 bases; nucleotides outside the gene matches: 8. In DNA, the CDR3 is TGCAGCGCCCAGGGGACTAGCAGACAAGAGACCCAGTACTTC. It codes for CSAQGTSRQETQYF. Looking up the rest from reference TRBV29-1 and TRBJ2-5 gives the full variable domain: SAVISQKPSRDICQRGTSLTIQCQVDSQVTMMFWYRQQPGQSLTLIATANQGSEATYESGFVIDKFPISRPNLTFSTLTVSNMSPEDSSIYLCSAQGTSRQETQYFGPGTRLLVL.

This clone was recorded at least ten times. V gene TRBV7-2 combines with J gene TRBJ2-1; TRBD2 matches 12 bases. CDR1 and CDR2 from the germline V gene are SGHTA and FQGNSA. With V trimmed by 1 base and J by 9 bases, 4 bases remained unmatched. CDR3 size: 15 residues. CDR3 region: CASSLVASGRGEQFF. CDR3 bases: TGTGCCAGCAGCTTAGTCGCTAGCGGGAGGGGTGAGCAGTTCTTC.

V and J are TRBV4-1 and TRBJ1-1; no clear D. V was trimmed by 0 bases and J by 1 base, leaving 6 bases between them. In germline, CDR1 is MGHRA, CDR2 YSYEKL. The CDR3 sequence is 14 residues long. CDR3 loop: CASSQEGRNTEAFF. CDR3 bases: TGCGCCAGCAGCCAAGAGGGGAGGAACACTGAAGCTTTCTTT.

Only a few counts were recorded for this clone. The gene calls are TRBV6-6 and TRBJ2-7; 9 positions match TRBD1. The CDR3 runs 16 residues. Germline CDR1 reads MNHNY; CDR2 reads SVGAGI (reference sequence). The V and J ends lost 6 bases and 2 bases, in that order; junction bases with no gene match: 11. CDR3 bases: TGTGCCAGCAGCCTCTCGGGGACAGGGATCGCCTACGAGCAGTACTTC. As protein: CASSLSGTGIAYEQYF.

This clone has a handful of counts. The rearrangement joins TRBV4-3 to TRBJ2-1; D is perhaps TRBD2 (6 bases). There are 14 residues in the CDR3. Per germline, CDR1 LGHNA and CDR2 YSLEER. Trimming left V 4 bases short and J 6 bases short, with 13 bases between. The CDR3 loop is CASSPLAASNEQFF. CDR3 coding DNA: TGCGCCAGCAGCCCACTAGCAGCCAGCAATGAGCAGTTCTTC.

This clone was found many times. This sequence joins TRBV11-3 and TRBJ2-3, with a weak D call TRBD2 (6 bases). Trimming left V 2 bases short and J 3 bases short, with 12 bases between. Germline CDR1 reads SGHNT; CDR2 reads YENEEA. The CDR3 loop spans 15 amino acids. This chain's CDR3 is CASSLNGRDTDTQYF. The CDR3 DNA reads as TGTGCCAGCAGCTTAAACGGGAGAGATACAGATACGCAGTATTTT.

This chain uses TRBV2 with TRBJ2-7; a possible D gene is TRBD2 (6 bases). Per the germline V gene, CDR1 is SNHLY and CDR2 is FYNNEI. CDR3 length equals 12 residues. V was cut by 8 bases and J by 2 bases, with 10 bases left in between. The chain's CDR3 is CASCGEPYEQYF. CDR3 nucleotide sequence: TGTGCCAGCTGCGGGGAACCCTACGAGCAGTACTTC.

The table lists this clone with many counts. The chain recombines TRBV6-6 with TRBJ1-5; D remains ambiguous. Germline V CDR1 and CDR2: MNHNY, SVGAGI (reference sequence). This CDR3 spans 12 amino acids. The V end lost 4 bases, the J end lost 6 bases, and 7 bases lay between the germline ends. This CDR3 reads CASSSFGQPQHF. The CDR3 coding sequence is TGTGCCAGCAGTTCATTCGGTCAGCCCCAGCATTTT.

This clone was detected a few times. The chain is built from TRBV10-3 and TRBJ2-2, with a weak D call TRBD1 (6 bases). The length of the CDR3 is 13 residues. Germline V lookup: CDR1 ENHRY, CDR2 SYGVKD. V was pared by 7 bases and J by 1 base, with 7 bases between. Here the CDR3 reads CAITGENTGELFF. CDR3 in DNA: TGTGCCATCACAGGGGAGAACACCGGGGAGCTGTTTTTT.

The gene calls are TRBV18 and TRBJ1-2; D might be TRBD1 (5 bases). Germline loops: CDR1 KGHSH, CDR2 LQKENI. The germline V and J ends were trimmed by 6 bases and 8 bases, with 19 bases remaining between them. There are 14 residues in the CDR3. The CDR3 protein is CASSDGTPRGGYTF. CDR3 sequence (DNA): TGTGCCAGCTCCGACGGGACTCCCCGGGGGGGCTACACCTTC.

This clone was found a few times. The chain has TRBV4-1 and TRBJ2-7; TRBD1 matches at 7 bases. V was clipped by 0 bases and J by 7 bases; unmatched bases: 6. The CDR3 totals 14 residues. The V gene's germline CDR1 is MGHRA and CDR2 YSYEKL. CDR3 coding DNA: TGCGCCAGCAGCCAAGAAGGCAGGGGGTGGGAGCAGTACTTC. Protein product: CASSQEGRGWEQYF.

This chain links TRBV7-2 with TRBJ1-4; D remains unclear. Germline V gene sequence: CDR1 SGHTA, CDR2 FQGNSA. Trimming stripped 1 base from V and 7 bases from J, with 10 bases between. The CDR3 is 14 amino acids. The CDR3 spells CASSLGTSGEKLFF. CDR3 DNA sequence: TGTGCCAGCAGCTTAGGCACATCAGGTGAAAAACTGTTTTTT.